This entry concerns a single T cell receptor (beta chain). Antigen: not known. This record belongs to a study of cytomegalovirus exposure and HLA in healthy donors. General observations from the study: Researchers reported in a later analysis that a missense DCLRE1C variant was tied to TCR beta V- and J-gene trimming.

PCR primers comprised 60 Vbeta and 13 Jbeta primers. Sequenced by immunoSEQ multiplex PCR; TCRdb stores in-frame clones only, minus some. There are fewer than 45,000 clones in the sample; roughly 90% occur only once, and 2% to 3% lies in the top ten. This sequence was found in a woman between 18 and 29 years old in good health and CMV-seronegative. Sequencing was performed on PBMCs.

The CDR3 spells CASGDYYEQYF. In DNA, the CDR3 is TGTGCCAGCGGGGACTACTACGAGCAGTACTTC. This chain connects TRBV28 to TRBJ2-7; 7 nucleotides match TRBD2. The CDR3 length is 11 residues. Germline lookup yields CDR1 MDHEN and CDR2 SYDVKM. Losses at the gene ends were 8 bases for V and 3 bases for J; bases not matched to a gene: 1.